In its sample, the clone carrying this T cell receptor (beta chain) was seen many times. Time point defined: newly diagnosed GD, antithyroid drugs for less than 3 months. Extracted PBMC RNA gave rise to the TCR library. HTBI primers from iRepertoire and Arm-PCR of CDR3 regions yielded the TCR beta libraries. TCRdb redid the calling of the multiplex PCR reads with MiXCR, one entry per CDR3 protein. The sample holds a few hundred thousand distinct CDR3 sequences, over 15% seen once. Germline V lookup: CDR1 DFQATT, CDR2 SNEGSKA (reference sequence). The CDR3 runs 15 residues. Trimming took 1 base from V and 0 from J, leaving 13 bases between them. The sample originates from a study of regulatory T cells in long-lasting Graves disease. These data were also reused for a study on T cells in Graves' hyperthyroidism and ophthalmopathy. In that study: Patients between 18 and 65 years old had hyperthyroidism, newly diagnosed and lasting under 2 months. Uncontrolled infection, other autoimmune disease, pregnancy or lactation disqualified patients from enrolment.

The receptor was derived from a woman younger than 30 with Graves disease. The chain uses TRBV20-1 and TRBJ2-7, with TRBD1 as a possible D gene (6 bases). The sample was peripheral blood mononuclear cells (PBMCs), taken at new diagnosis, from a patient treated with antithyroid drugs. CDR3 coding DNA: TGCAGTGCTAGAGGACAGGAGCAAAGCTCCTACGAGCAGTACTTC. This encodes CSARGQEQSSYEQYF.